This T cell receptor beta chain was sequenced for a study of cytomegalovirus exposure and HLA in healthy donors. The PCR was carried out with 60 Vbeta primers and 13 Jbeta primers. Data came from immunoSEQ multiplex PCR; TCRdb stores just in-frame clones and leaves some out. Of over 150,000 clones listed, roughly 80% are singletons. Sequenced: PBMCs. This receptor was obtained from a human donor in good health.

The chain's CDR3 is CATRQAGGNNEQFF. The CDR3, as DNA: TGTGCCACCCGTCAGGCGGGGGGGAACAATGAGCAGTTCTTC. The chain employs TRBV19 and TRBJ2-1; 9 nucleotides match TRBD2. CDR3 size: 14 residues. V lost 10 bases, J lost 5 bases, and 9 bases stayed unmatched. Germline V gene sequence: CDR1 LNHDA, CDR2 SQIVND (reference sequence).